The clone carrying this TCR beta chain was counted a few times. The antigen is unknown. Primed by a sample-barcoded 5' primer and a J-beta primer mix, a second PCR proceeded for 7 to 11 cycles. Template switching added a 12-random-nucleotide identifier to every cDNA molecule. TCRdb independently ran MiXCR on the 5' RACE reads; one entry per CDR3 protein. This sample yields around 1,500,000 distinct CDR3 sequences, of which 42% are seen a single time; 7.9% belongs to the top ten. The data were taken from a study of blood T cells in healthy people across ages. Findings and caveats of the study: Underestimates were what the diversity estimates from one million T cells were considered to be. Per million T cells, the diversity of TCR beta decreased roughly linearly as age advanced.

Germline CDR1 reads SGDLS; CDR2 reads YYNGEE. The CDR3 sequence is 15 residues long. The V segment lost 2 bases and the J segment 7 bases; nucleotides outside the gene matches: 7. The clonotype was recovered from a woman aged 18-29 years in good health. The genes are TRBV9 and TRBJ2-1; TRBD2 aligns across 9 bases. Sequencing input: blood. The CDR3 nucleotides are TGTGCCAGCAGCGTGGGCGGGGGGGGCTCGAATGAGCAGTTCTTC. It translates to CASSVGGGGSNEQFF.